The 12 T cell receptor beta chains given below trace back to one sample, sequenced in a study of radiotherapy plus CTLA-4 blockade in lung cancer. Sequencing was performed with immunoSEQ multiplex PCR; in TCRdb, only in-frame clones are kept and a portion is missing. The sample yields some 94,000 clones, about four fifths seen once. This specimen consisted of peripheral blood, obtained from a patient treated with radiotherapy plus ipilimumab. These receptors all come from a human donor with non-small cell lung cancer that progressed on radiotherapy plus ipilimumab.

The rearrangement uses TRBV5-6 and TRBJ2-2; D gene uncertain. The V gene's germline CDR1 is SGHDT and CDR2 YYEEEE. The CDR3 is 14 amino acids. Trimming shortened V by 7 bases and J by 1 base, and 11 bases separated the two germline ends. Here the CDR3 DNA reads TGTGCCAGCGGCATTATTGAGAACACCGGGGAGCTGTTTTTT. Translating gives CASGIIENTGELFF.

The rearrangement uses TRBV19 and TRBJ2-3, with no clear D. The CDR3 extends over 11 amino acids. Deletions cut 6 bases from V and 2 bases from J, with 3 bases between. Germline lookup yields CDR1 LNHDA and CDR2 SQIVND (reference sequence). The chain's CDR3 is CASRATDTQYF. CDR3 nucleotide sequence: TGTGCCAGTAGAGCCACAGATACGCAGTATTTT.

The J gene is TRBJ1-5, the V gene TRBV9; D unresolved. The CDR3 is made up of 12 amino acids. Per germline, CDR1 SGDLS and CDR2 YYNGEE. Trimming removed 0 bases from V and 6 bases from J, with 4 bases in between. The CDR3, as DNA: TGTGCCAGCAGCGTAGTGTGTCAGCCCCAGCATTTT. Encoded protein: CASSVVCQPQHF.

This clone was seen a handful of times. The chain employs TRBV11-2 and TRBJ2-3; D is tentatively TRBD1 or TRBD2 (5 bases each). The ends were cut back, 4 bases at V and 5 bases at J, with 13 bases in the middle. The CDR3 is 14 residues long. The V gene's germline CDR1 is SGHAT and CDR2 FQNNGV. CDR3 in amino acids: CASSSQGAGDTQYF. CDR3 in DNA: TGTGCCAGCAGCTCCCAAGGGGCGGGAGATACGCAGTATTTT. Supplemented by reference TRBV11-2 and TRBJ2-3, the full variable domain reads EAGVAQSPRYKIIEKRQSVAFWCNPISGHATLYWYQQILGQGPKLLIQFQNNGVVDDSQLPKDRFSAERLKGVDSTLKIQPAKLEDSAVYLCASSSQGAGDTQYFGPGTRLTVL.

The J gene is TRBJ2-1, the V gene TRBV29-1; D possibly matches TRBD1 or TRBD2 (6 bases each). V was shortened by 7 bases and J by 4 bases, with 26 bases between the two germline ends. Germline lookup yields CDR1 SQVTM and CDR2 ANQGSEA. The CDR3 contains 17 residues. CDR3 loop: CSARTWGAGSGYNEQFF. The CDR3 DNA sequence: TGCAGCGCCAGAACCTGGGGGGCCGGTAGCGGATACAATGAGCAGTTCTTC.

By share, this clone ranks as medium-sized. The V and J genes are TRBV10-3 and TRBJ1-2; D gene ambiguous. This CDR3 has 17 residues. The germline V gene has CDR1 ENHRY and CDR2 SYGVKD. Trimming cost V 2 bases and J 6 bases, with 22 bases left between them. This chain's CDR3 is CAISETLLPGRVDGYTF. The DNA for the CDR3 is TGTGCCATCAGTGAGACGCTACTTCCCGGCCGGGTGGATGGCTACACCTTC.

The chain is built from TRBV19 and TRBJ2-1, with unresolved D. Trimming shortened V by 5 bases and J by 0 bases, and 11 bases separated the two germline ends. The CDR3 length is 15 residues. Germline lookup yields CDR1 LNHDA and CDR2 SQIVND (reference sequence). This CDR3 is CASSAVAGSYNEQFF. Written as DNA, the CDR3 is TGTGCCAGTAGTGCGGTGGCTGGCTCCTACAATGAGCAGTTCTTC.

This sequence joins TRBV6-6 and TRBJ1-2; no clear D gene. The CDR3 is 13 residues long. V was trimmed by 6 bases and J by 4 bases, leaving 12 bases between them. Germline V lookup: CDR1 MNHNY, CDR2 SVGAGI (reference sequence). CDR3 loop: CASRAGAGYGYTF. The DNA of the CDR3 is TGTGCCAGCAGGGCGGGAGCGGGCTATGGCTACACCTTC.

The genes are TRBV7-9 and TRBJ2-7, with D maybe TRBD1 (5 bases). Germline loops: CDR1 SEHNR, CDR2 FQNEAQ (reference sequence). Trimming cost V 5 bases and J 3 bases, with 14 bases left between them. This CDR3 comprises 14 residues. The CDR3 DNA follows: TGTGCCAGCAGCCTCACCTCCGACAGCTACGAGCAGTACGTC. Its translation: CASSLTSDSYEQYV.

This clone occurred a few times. As DNA, the CDR3 is TGTGCCAGCAGTCAAACCGGGGCTGAAGCTTTCTTT. The encoded protein is CASSQTGAEAFF. The chain joins TRBV6-1 to TRBJ1-1; D is unresolved. Germline V gene sequence: CDR1 MNHNS, CDR2 SASEGT. The CDR3 contains 12 residues. Trimming took 5 bases from V and 6 from J, leaving 10 bases between them.

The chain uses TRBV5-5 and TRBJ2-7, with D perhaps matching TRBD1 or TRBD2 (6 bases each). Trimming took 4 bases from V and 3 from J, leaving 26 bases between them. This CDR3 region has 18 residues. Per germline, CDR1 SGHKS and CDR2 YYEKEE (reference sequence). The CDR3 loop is CASSLDRGRVRRDYEQYV. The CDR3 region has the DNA TGTGCCAGCAGCCTGGATCGGGGGCGGGTAAGAAGAGACTACGAGCAGTACGTC.

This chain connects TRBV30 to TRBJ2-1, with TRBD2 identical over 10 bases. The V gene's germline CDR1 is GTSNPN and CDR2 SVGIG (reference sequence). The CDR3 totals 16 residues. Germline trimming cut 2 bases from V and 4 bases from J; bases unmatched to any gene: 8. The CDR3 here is CAWSTLAGAQYNEQFF. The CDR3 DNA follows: TGTGCCTGGAGTACCCTAGCGGGAGCTCAGTACAATGAGCAGTTCTTC.